This T cell receptor (beta chain) is drawn from a study of T cells in Graves' hyperthyroidism and ophthalmopathy. General study findings and limits: Ophthalmopathy and stable hyperthyroidism were separated by a 13 V-J model.

RNA transcripts were the template for amplifying TCR beta CDR3 regions. First-round RT-PCR with HTBI primers amplified the TCR CDR3 region. MiXCR was run by TCRdb on the multiplex PCR reads, yielding one entry per CDR3 protein. This sample yields hundreds of thousands of distinct CDR3 sequences, of which roughly a sixth are seen a single time; about 20% belongs to the top ten. This clonotype was found many times. The antigen is not known. The sequenced sample consisted of blood. The TCR was taken from a woman between 18 and 30 years old with Graves' hyperthyroidism.

CDR3 sequence (DNA): TGCAGTGCTAGGACAGCCGATAACACTGAAGCTTTCTTT. Translating gives CSARTADNTEAFF. This rearrangement joins TRBV20-1 to TRBJ1-1; TRBD1 is a possible D gene (5 bases). This CDR3 comprises 13 residues. Germline values: CDR1 DFQATT, CDR2 SNEGSKA (reference sequence). Trimming removed 3 bases at V and 2 bases at J, with 10 bases between.